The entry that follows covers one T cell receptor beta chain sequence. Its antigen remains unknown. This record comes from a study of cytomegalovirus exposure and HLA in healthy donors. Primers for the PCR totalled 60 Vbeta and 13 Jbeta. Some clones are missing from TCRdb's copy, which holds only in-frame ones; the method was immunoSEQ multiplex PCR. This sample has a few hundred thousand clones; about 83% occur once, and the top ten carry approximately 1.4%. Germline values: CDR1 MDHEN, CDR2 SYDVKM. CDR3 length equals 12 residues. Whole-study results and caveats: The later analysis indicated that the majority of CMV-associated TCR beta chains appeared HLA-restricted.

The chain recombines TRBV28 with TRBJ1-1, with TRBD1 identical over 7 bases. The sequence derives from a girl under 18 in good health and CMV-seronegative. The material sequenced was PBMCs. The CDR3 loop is CASRTQGAEAFF. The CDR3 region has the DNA TGTGCTAGCCGTACCCAGGGGGCTGAAGCTTTCTTT.